These 25 T cell receptor beta chains were all obtained from the same sample, sequenced in a study of early T cells in non-severe SARS-CoV-2 infection. Using its own MiXCR run on the 5' RACE reads, TCRdb lists one record per CDR3 protein. Found here are around 37,000 distinct CDR3 sequences, approximately 10% of them singletons; the top ten hold about 12%. The source material was whole blood. These receptors were obtained from an adult who was a healthcare worker with PCR-confirmed SARS-CoV-2 infection or an uninfected control (not recorded which).

This clonotype has ten or more counts. The gene calls are TRBV3-1 and TRBJ2-5; 7 bases are a match to TRBD2. CDR1 and CDR2 (germline): LGHDT, YNNKEL (reference sequence). The ends lost 2 bases at V and 4 bases at J; junction bases unmatched: 7. The CDR3 sequence is 15 residues long. The CDR3 coding sequence is TGTGCCAGCAGCCAAAATCGGGGGAGGGGAGAGACCCAGTACTTC. Translating it yields CASSQNRGRGETQYF.

Of note for this clonotype: It may be a read error: a sequence one base away is much more abundant. For the CDR3, the DNA is TGTGCCAGCAGCTTTATGAACCCGCTCACCTTC. It encodes CASSFMNPLTF. V and J are TRBV7-2 and TRBJ1-2; D not certain. Looked up from germline, CDR1 is SGHTA and CDR2 is FQGNSA. The V end was cut by 3 bases, the J end by 13 bases, with 12 bases between. The CDR3 contains 11 residues.

This clonotype was seen a few times. V is TRBV7-2 and J is TRBJ2-5; TRBD1 matches 8 bases. The CDR3 totals 13 residues. V gave up 4 bases and J gave up 5 bases; unmatched junction bases: 3. CDR1 SGHTA and CDR2 FQGNSA come from the germline V gene. The CDR3 protein is CASSSGQVETQYF. In DNA, the CDR3 is TGTGCCAGCAGCTCGGGACAGGTCGAGACCCAGTACTTC.

This clonotype was detected ten times or more. The rearrangement joins TRBV10-3 to TRBJ2-3; D call uncertain. Deletions cut 4 bases from V and 4 bases from J, with 12 bases between. The germline gives CDR1 ENHRY, CDR2 SYGVKD. CDR3 size: 14 residues. CDR3 in amino acids: CAISVSPAADTQYF. CDR3 in DNA: TGTGCCATCAGTGTTAGTCCGGCGGCAGATACGCAGTATTTT.

The chain recombines TRBV14 with TRBJ2-2; D is uncertain. Germline loops: CDR1 SGHDN, CDR2 FVKESK. Trimming stripped 4 bases from V and 3 bases from J, with 9 bases between. There are 14 residues in the CDR3. In DNA, the CDR3 is TGTGCCAGCAGCCTAGGGTGGGACACCGGGGAGCTGTTTTTT. Its translation is CASSLGWDTGELFF. The entire variable domain, with the rest obtained from reference TRBV14 and TRBJ2-2, is as follows: EAGVTQFPSHSVIEKGQTVTLRCDPISGHDNLYWYRRVMGKEIKFLLHFVKESKQDESGMPNNRFLAERTGGTYSTLKVQPAELEDSGVYFCASSLGWDTGELFFGEGSRLTVL.

With regard to this clonotype: Mismatch with germline at one junction end may stem from a read error. This chain uses TRBV9 with TRBJ2-1; possible D gene TRBD1, 6 bases. The CDR3 totals 15 residues. Germline lookup yields CDR1 SGDLS and CDR2 YYNGEE. The CDR3, as DNA: TGTGCCAGCAGCGTAGCGACAGGAACCTACAGTGAGCAGTTCTTC. Protein product: CASSVATGTYSEQFF.

Notes on this clonotype: A much bigger clone sits one base away, suggesting this may be a read error. Without the conserved terminal phenylalanine or tryptophan, this CDR3 likely stems from a read error. The chain couples TRBV12-3 or TRBV12-4 to TRBJ2-3; 13 bases match TRBD2. V gave up 8 bases and J gave up 1 base; unmatched junction bases: 3. The CDR3 is 15 residues long. The CDR3 spells CASGGTSGGTDTQYL. CDR3 DNA sequence: TGTGCCAGCGGCGGGACTAGCGGGGGCACAGATACGCAGTATTTG.

The chain is built from TRBV12-3 or TRBV12-4 and TRBJ2-1; a weak D match, TRBD1 (5 bases). V lost 6 bases and J lost 5, with 11 bases in between. The CDR3 contains 13 residues. CDR3 sequence: CASSETVNNEQFF. The CDR3 region has the DNA TGTGCCAGCAGCGAGACAGTTAACAATGAGCAGTTCTTC.

This clonotype was recorded many times. The gene calls are TRBV3-1 and TRBJ2-7; 8 nucleotides match TRBD1. Germline-derived CDR1 and CDR2 are LGHDT and YNNKEL (reference sequence). The CDR3 spans 14 residues. V was pared by 3 bases and J by 2 bases, with 3 bases of the junction left unmatched. CDR3: CASSHRDRTYEQYF. In DNA, the CDR3 is TGTGCCAGCAGCCATAGGGACAGGACCTACGAGCAGTACTTC.

The chain is built from TRBV15 and TRBJ1-1; TRBD1 agrees at 7 bases. Germline V lookup: CDR1 LNHNV, CDR2 YYDKDF (reference sequence). The CDR3 is 13 amino acids. V lost 9 bases and J lost 7; bases outside the gene matches: 11. The CDR3 spells CATKTGTTFEAFF. The CDR3 nucleotides are TGTGCCACAAAGACAGGGACAACTTTTGAAGCTTTCTTT.

This clonotype was observed many times. The V and J genes are TRBV7-3 and TRBJ1-5, with D uncertain. Germline CDR1 and CDR2: SGHTA and FQGTGA. Between the trimmed V and J ends, which lost 6 bases and 0 bases, there was a span of 12 bases. CDR3 length equals 15 residues. The CDR3 loop reads CASSPDFYSNQPQHF. The CDR3, as DNA: TGTGCCAGCAGTCCCGACTTCTATAGCAATCAGCCCCAGCATTTT.

The chain has TRBV19 and TRBJ1-1, with D perhaps matching TRBD1 (6 bases). There are 16 residues in the CDR3. The V end lost 3 bases, the J end lost 6 bases, and 20 bases lay between the germline ends. Germline V gives CDR1 LNHDA, CDR2 SQIVND (reference sequence). The CDR3 sequence: CASSIGIQGSHAEAFF. For the CDR3, the DNA is TGTGCCAGTAGTATTGGGATCCAGGGGTCCCATGCTGAAGCTTTCTTT.

This chain uses TRBV7-3 with TRBJ2-2; 9 bases fit TRBD2. Germline assignment: CDR1 SGHTA and CDR2 FQGTGA. The length of the CDR3 is 16 residues. J lost 4 bases, V lost 2 bases, and 5 bases had no gene match. The CDR3 sequence is CASSLVSGGFTGELFF. DNA for the CDR3: TGTGCCAGCAGCTTAGTTAGCGGGGGCTTCACCGGGGAGCTGTTTTTT.

The sample holds many counts of this clonotype. This chain connects TRBV20-1 to TRBJ1-6; D is possibly TRBD1 (5 bases). The CDR3 loop spans 16 amino acids. The V end was cut by 0 bases, the J end by 7 bases, with 16 bases between. Germline V gives CDR1 DFQATT, CDR2 SNEGSKA (reference sequence). The CDR3 sequence is CSARDPTENINSPLHF. The CDR3 nucleotides are TGCAGTGCTAGAGACCCGACAGAAAATATCAATTCACCCCTCCACTTT.

V gene TRBV20-1 combines with J gene TRBJ2-3, with D perhaps TRBD1 or TRBD2 (6 bases each). This CDR3 is built from 15 residues. Trimming pared 3 bases from V and 0 bases from J, leaving 13 bases between. The germline V gene has CDR1 DFQATT and CDR2 SNEGSKA (reference sequence). The CDR3 protein is CSASGGLSSTDTQYF. CDR3 sequence (DNA): TGCAGTGCTAGTGGGGGGCTGTCTAGCACAGATACGCAGTATTTT.

This clonotype was picked up many times. The rearrangement links TRBV7-9 to TRBJ1-1; the D gene is possibly TRBD1 (5 bases). The CDR3 runs 17 residues. V shed 1 base and J shed 0 bases, with 15 bases lying between them. The germline CDR1 and CDR2 sequences are SEHNR and FQNEAQ (reference sequence). CDR3 protein: CASSLGRAPSMNTEAFF. CDR3 bases: TGTGCCAGCAGCTTAGGCAGGGCTCCTTCCATGAACACTGAAGCTTTCTTT.

This clonotype was seen many times. The chain joins TRBV19 to TRBJ1-5; TRBD1 matches 7 bases. V shed 9 bases and J 5 bases; nucleotides not matched to a gene: 16. Germline CDR1 and CDR2: LNHDA and SQIVND (reference sequence). This CDR3 contains 16 residues. The CDR3 is CASQNHRQGYYQPQHF. The CDR3 DNA reads as TGTGCCAGCCAGAACCATCGACAGGGTTACTATCAGCCCCAGCATTTT.

In regard to this clonotype: It may be a read error: a sequence one base away is much more abundant. This rearrangement joins TRBV4-3 to TRBJ2-2; no definite D call. Germline loops: CDR1 LGHNA, CDR2 YSLEER. V was cut by 1 base and J by 6 bases, with 18 bases left in between. CDR3 size: 17 residues. The CDR3 spells CASSQGLGPARSGELFF. CDR3 nucleotides: TGCGCCAGCAGCCAAGGGCTCGGGCCCGCTCGGTCCGGGGAGCTGTTTTTT.

This clonotype was counted at least ten times. The genes are TRBV19 and TRBJ1-1; no clear D. Trimming left V 9 bases short and J 2 bases short, with 16 bases between. CDR1 is LNHDA, CDR2 SQIVND, per germline (reference sequence). This CDR3 contains 14 residues. The CDR3 spells CASVGTERNTEAFF. In DNA, the CDR3 is TGTGCCAGCGTCGGCACGGAGCGAAACACTGAAGCTTTCTTT.

This clonotype was detected many times. The chain combines TRBV9 with TRBJ2-7; D is unresolved. Germline-derived CDR1 and CDR2 are SGDLS and YYNGEE. The V end was cut by 4 bases, the J end by 0 bases, with 17 bases between. The length of the CDR3 is 16 residues. CDR3 sequence reads: CASSPIRTASSYEQYF. For the CDR3, the DNA is TGTGCCAGCAGCCCAATAAGAACAGCGAGCTCCTACGAGCAGTACTTC.

The chain has TRBV4-2 and TRBJ1-1, with a possible D match to TRBD1 (5 bases). Germline CDR1 LGHNA, CDR2 YNFKEQ. This CDR3 is built from 12 residues. Deletions cut 2 bases from V and 10 bases from J, with 11 bases between. CDR3 bases: TGTGCCAGCAGCCAAAGGACAACGTCAGCTTTCTTT. Encoded protein: CASSQRTTSAFF.

The count of this clonotype is one. The gene calls are TRBV4-1 and TRBJ2-1, with D perhaps matching TRBD1 (5 bases). The ends were cut back, 0 bases at V and 2 bases at J, with 14 bases in the middle. Looked up from germline, CDR1 is MGHRA and CDR2 is YSYEKL. The CDR3 runs 17 residues. CDR3 coding DNA: TGCGCCAGCAGCCAAGAGTCAGGGCTGCCAACCTACAATGAGCAGTTCTTC. Its protein is CASSQESGLPTYNEQFF.

This clonotype was seen at least ten times. V usage is TRBV20-1 and J usage is TRBJ1-1; no clear D. The germline CDR1 and CDR2 sequences are DFQATT and SNEGSKA (reference sequence). CDR3 length: 11 amino acids. V was pared by 4 bases and J by 10 bases, with 13 bases between. Written as DNA, the CDR3 is TGCAGTGCTACCCCCGGGATCAGAGCTTTCTTT. Translated, it gives CSATPGIRAFF.

CDR3 nucleotide sequence: TGTGCCAGCAGTAGTACAGGCAACACTGAAGCTTTCTTT. This encodes CASSSTGNTEAFF. V and J are TRBV12-3 or TRBV12-4 and TRBJ1-1; a weak D match, TRBD1 (5 bases). CDR3 size: 13 residues. V lost 5 bases, J lost 2 bases, and 9 bases lay in between.

This clonotype was picked up a small number of times. V gene TRBV2 combines with J gene TRBJ2-1; 9 bases agree with TRBD2. The CDR3 is made up of 15 amino acids. The germline CDR1 and CDR2 sequences are SNHLY and FYNNEI. Germline trimming cut 3 bases from V and 9 bases from J; bases unmatched to any gene: 9. CDR3 nucleotide sequence: TGTGCCAGCAGTGAGCGACTAGCGGCCTTCGGTGAGCAGTTCTTC. This encodes CASSERLAAFGEQFF.